The 14 T cell receptor beta chains below were found in one sample sequenced in a study of beta chain features in type 1 diabetes. Their specific antigens are unknown. Study results and caveats: Across all four CD4+ subsets, people with type 1 diabetes showed modestly shorter TCRB CDR3s.

The study reverse transcribed the entire isolated RNA, so it sequenced expressed TCRB transcripts. Only in-frame clones appear in the TCRdb table, and some are missing; sequencing was by immunoSEQ multiplex PCR. The sample has hundreds of thousands of clones, around an eighth seen once; the top ten hold less than 0.04%. Sequences were obtained from naive CD4+ T cells from blood. These receptors all stem from a man aged 18 to 30 with type 1 diabetes.

V usage is TRBV9 and J usage is TRBJ2-5; 7 bases match TRBD1. The length of the CDR3 is 15 residues. Per germline, CDR1 SGDLS and CDR2 YYNGEE. The V segment lost 4 bases and the J segment 2 bases; nucleotides outside the gene matches: 8. CDR3 nucleotides: TGTGCCAGCAGCCCCGATGGGACAGCACAAGAGACCCAGTACTTC. It specifies CASSPDGTAQETQYF.

The CDR3 bases are TGTGCCTGGAGTGGACAGAATAATTCACCCCTCCACTTT. Protein: CAWSGQNNSPLHF. The chain links TRBV30 to TRBJ1-6, with TRBD1 as a possible D gene (5 bases). Germline lookup yields CDR1 GTSNPN and CDR2 SVGIG (reference sequence). Trimming cost V 1 base and J 5 bases, with 6 bases left between them. The CDR3 loop spans 13 amino acids.

A few counts support this clone. The rearrangement uses TRBV28 and TRBJ2-3; the D is unclear. The CDR3 is 13 amino acids. Trimming took off 5 bases at V and 4 bases at J, with 10 bases between the two ends. Germline loops: CDR1 MDHEN, CDR2 SYDVKM. CDR3 sequence reads: CASSPPRPDTQYF. In DNA form, the CDR3 reads TGTGCCAGCAGTCCACCACGCCCAGATACGCAGTATTTT.

This clone was detected a few times. This chain links TRBV29-1 with TRBJ1-2; 7 bases are shared with TRBD1. The CDR3 sequence is 13 residues long. The trim removed 0 bases at V and 3 bases at J, leaving 1 base unmatched. Germline V gene data show CDR1 as SQVTM and CDR2 as ANQGSEA. As DNA, the CDR3 is TGCAGCGTTGAAGAACAGGGGTACTATGGCTACACCTTC. Residues: CSVEEQGYYGYTF.

This clone has more than one count but fewer than ten. The chain is built from TRBV7-6 and TRBJ2-1; the D is unclear. This CDR3 contains 15 residues. The germline V and J ends were trimmed by 5 bases and 5 bases, with 16 bases remaining between them. Germline values: CDR1 SGHVS, CDR2 FNYEAQ. This CDR3 is CASSPLSRVHNEQFF. The CDR3 DNA sequence: TGTGCCAGCAGCCCTCTCAGCCGGGTCCACAATGAGCAGTTCTTC.

The CDR3 reads CASTDLQGEWSNEQFF. CDR3 DNA sequence: TGTGCCAGCACCGACTTACAGGGGGAATGGAGCAATGAGCAGTTCTTC. The chain carries TRBV27 and TRBJ2-1; TRBD1 aligns across 8 bases. This CDR3 is 16 amino acids long. Germline trimming cut 7 bases from V and 6 bases from J; bases unmatched to any gene: 14. CDR1 is MNHEY and CDR2 is SMNVEV in the germline V gene (reference sequence).

In this sample, this clone turned up a few times. This chain links TRBV20-1 with TRBJ2-1, with D hard to call. This CDR3 region has 10 residues. Trimming removed 5 bases at V and 3 bases at J, with 2 bases between. Germline assignment: CDR1 DFQATT and CDR2 SNEGSKA (reference sequence). DNA of the CDR3: TGCAGTGCTGTCTACAATGAGCAGTTCTTC. This gives the protein CSAVYNEQFF.

This clone was seen more than once but under ten times. The chain is built from TRBV4-3 and TRBJ2-2; 7 positions match TRBD1. The CDR3 has 14 amino acids. Per germline, CDR1 LGHNA and CDR2 YSLEER. With 4 bases clipped from V and 6 bases from J, the junction kept 5 bases outside the gene matches. The CDR3 DNA reads TGCGCCAGCAGCCTCGGACAGGACCCCGGGGAGCTGTTTTTT. This sequence encodes CASSLGQDPGELFF.

This rearrangement joins TRBV6-5 to TRBJ1-2, with D unclear. Trimming took 5 bases from V and 3 from J, leaving 10 bases between them. Germline values: CDR1 MNHEY, CDR2 SVGAGI. This CDR3 has 13 residues. The chain's CDR3 is CASSPPGHYGYTF. The CDR3 region has the DNA TGTGCCAGCAGTCCCCCTGGACACTATGGCTACACCTTC.

The chain links TRBV29-1 to TRBJ1-1; weak D call: TRBD1 (6 bases). Germline values: CDR1 SQVTM, CDR2 ANQGSEA. The ends were cut back, 7 bases at V and 6 bases at J, with 15 bases in the middle. The CDR3 is made up of 12 amino acids. This CDR3 reads CSARGGGAEAFF. In DNA form, the CDR3 reads TGCAGCGCGCGAGGGGGTGGCGCTGAAGCTTTCTTT.

The chain employs TRBV7-9 and TRBJ2-7; D uncertain. CDR3 length: 12 amino acids. CDR1 and CDR2 from the germline V gene are SEHNR and FQNEAQ (reference sequence). Trimming shortened V by 6 bases and J by 9 bases, and 15 bases separated the two germline ends. DNA for the CDR3: TGTGCCAGCAGTCCCGTGGGCGAACGGCAGTACTTC. This codes for CASSPVGERQYF.

There are a few counts of this clone. The J gene is TRBJ1-5, the V gene TRBV28; D might be TRBD1 (6 bases). The CDR3 extends over 14 amino acids. Trimming took off 5 bases at V and 5 bases at J, with 13 bases between the two ends. Germline assignment: CDR1 MDHEN and CDR2 SYDVKM. In nucleotides, the CDR3 is TGTGCCAGCAGTCCTGGGGGGGCTCATCAGCCCCAGCATTTT. It yields the protein CASSPGGAHQPQHF. The entire variable domain, with the rest obtained from reference TRBV28 and TRBJ1-5, is as follows: DVKVTQSSRYLVKRTGEKVFLECVQDMDHENMFWYRQDPGLGLRLIYFSYDVKMKEKGDIPEGYSVSREKKERFSLILESASTNQTSMYLCASSPGGAHQPQHFGDGTRLSIL.

The V gene is TRBV30, the J gene TRBJ1-1, with TRBD1 as a possible D gene (5 bases). The CDR3 length is 13 residues. With 3 bases removed from V and 1 base from J, the gap between germline ends came to 9 bases. Germline-derived CDR1 and CDR2 are GTSNPN and SVGIG (reference sequence). The CDR3 bases are TGTGCCTGGAGGAGGGGTTGGAACACTGAAGCTTTCTTT. Its protein is CAWRRGWNTEAFF. The full variable domain, its missing parts supplied by reference TRBV30 and TRBJ1-1, is SQTIHQWPATLVQPVGSPLSLECTVEGTSNPNLYWYRQAAGRGLQLLFYSVGIGQISSEVPQNLSASRPQDRQFILSSKKLLLSDSGFYLCAWRRGWNTEAFFGQGTRLTVV.

This chain joins TRBV30 and TRBJ2-1, with D possibly being TRBD1 (5 bases). The CDR3 extends over 14 amino acids. In germline, CDR1 is GTSNPN, CDR2 SVGIG (reference sequence). The V gene lost 4 bases and the J gene lost 0 bases, with 10 bases spanning the gap. The CDR3 is CAWTLDSSYNEQFF. The CDR3 DNA sequence: TGTGCCTGGACCCTAGACAGCTCCTACAATGAGCAGTTCTTC.